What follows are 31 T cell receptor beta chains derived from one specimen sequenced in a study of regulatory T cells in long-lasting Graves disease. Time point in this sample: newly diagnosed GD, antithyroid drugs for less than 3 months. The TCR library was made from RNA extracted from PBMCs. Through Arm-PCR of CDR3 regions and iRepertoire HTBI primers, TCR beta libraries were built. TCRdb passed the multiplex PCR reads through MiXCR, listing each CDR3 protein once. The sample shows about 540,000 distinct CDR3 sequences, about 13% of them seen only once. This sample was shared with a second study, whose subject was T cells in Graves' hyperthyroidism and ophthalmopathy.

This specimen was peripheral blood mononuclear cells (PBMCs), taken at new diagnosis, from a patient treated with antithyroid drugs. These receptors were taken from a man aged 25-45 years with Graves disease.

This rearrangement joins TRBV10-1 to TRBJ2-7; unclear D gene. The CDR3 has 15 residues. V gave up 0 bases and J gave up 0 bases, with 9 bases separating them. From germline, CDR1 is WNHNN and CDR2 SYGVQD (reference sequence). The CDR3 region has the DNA TGCGCCAGCAGTGAGTCCGACTTGAGCTCCTACGAGCAGTACTTC. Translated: CASSESDLSSYEQYF.

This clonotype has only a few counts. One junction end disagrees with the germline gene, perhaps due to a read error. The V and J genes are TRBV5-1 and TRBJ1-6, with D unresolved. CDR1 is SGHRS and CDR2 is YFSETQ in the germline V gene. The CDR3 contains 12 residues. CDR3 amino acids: CASSQEGGPLHF. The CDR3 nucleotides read TGTGCCAGCAGCCAAGAGGGAGGCCCCCTCCACTTT.

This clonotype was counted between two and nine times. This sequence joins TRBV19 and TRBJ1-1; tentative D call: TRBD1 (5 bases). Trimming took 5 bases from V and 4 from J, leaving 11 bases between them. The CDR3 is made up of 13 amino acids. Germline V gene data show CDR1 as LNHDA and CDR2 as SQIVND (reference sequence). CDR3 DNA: TGTGCCAGTAGTCCTAGGGGAAGCACTGAAGCTTTCTTT. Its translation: CASSPRGSTEAFF.

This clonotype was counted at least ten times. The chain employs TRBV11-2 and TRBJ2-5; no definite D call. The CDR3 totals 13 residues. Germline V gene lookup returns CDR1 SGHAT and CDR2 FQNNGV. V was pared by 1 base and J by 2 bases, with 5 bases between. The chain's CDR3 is CASSLVRQETQYF. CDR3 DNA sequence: TGTGCCAGCAGCTTAGTTCGGCAAGAGACCCAGTACTTC.

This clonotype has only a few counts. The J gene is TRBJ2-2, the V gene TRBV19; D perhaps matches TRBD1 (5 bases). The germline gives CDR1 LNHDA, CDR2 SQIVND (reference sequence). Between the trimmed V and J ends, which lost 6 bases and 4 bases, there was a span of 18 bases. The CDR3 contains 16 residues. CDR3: CASRQAALPTTGELFF. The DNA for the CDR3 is TGTGCCAGTAGACAGGCCGCTCTACCGACCACCGGGGAGCTGTTTTTT.

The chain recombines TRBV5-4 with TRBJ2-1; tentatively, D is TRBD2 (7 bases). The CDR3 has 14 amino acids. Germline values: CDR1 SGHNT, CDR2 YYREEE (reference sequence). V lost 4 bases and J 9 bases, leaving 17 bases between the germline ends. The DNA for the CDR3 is TGTGCCAGCAGCCCATGGACTAGGGGGGGTGAGCAGTTCTTC. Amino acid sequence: CASSPWTRGGEQFF.

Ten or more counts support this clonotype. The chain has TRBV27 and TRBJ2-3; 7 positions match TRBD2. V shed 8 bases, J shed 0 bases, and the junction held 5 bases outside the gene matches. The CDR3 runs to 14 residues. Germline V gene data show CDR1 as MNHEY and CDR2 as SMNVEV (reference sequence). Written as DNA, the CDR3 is TGTGCCAGCGGGGGTAGCGGGAGCACAGATACGCAGTATTTT. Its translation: CASGGSGSTDTQYF.

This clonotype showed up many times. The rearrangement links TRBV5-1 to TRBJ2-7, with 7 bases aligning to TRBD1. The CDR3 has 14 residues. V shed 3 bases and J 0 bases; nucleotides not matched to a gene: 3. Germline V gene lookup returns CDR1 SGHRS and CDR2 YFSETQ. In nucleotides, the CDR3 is TGCGCCAGCAGCTGGGGACAGAGCTCCTACGAGCAGTACTTC. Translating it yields CASSWGQSSYEQYF.

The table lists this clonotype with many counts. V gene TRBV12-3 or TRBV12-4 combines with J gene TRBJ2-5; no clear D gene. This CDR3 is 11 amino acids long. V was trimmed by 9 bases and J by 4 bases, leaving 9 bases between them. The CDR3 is CASLLGETQYF. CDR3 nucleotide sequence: TGTGCCAGTCTCTTGGGAGAGACCCAGTACTTC.

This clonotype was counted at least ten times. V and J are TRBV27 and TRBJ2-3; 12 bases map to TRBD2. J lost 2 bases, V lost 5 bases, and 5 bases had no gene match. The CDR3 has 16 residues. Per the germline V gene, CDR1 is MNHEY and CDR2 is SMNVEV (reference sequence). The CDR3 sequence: CASSRLAGAVTDTQYF. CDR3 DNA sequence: TGTGCCAGCAGTCGACTAGCGGGAGCAGTCACAGATACGCAGTATTTT.

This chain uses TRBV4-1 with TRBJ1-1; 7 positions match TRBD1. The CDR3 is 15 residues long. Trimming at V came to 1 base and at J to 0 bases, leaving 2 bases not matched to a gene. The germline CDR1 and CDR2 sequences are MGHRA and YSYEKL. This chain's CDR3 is CASSQGGTVNTEAFF. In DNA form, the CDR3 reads TGCGCCAGCAGCCAAGGAGGGACAGTGAACACTGAAGCTTTCTTT.

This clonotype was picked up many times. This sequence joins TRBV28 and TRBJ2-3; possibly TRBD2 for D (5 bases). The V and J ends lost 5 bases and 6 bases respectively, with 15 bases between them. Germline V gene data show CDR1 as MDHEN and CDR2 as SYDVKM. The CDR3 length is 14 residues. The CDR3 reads CASSPDNRGDTQYF. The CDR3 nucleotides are TGTGCCAGCAGTCCCGACAACAGAGGGGATACGCAGTATTTT.

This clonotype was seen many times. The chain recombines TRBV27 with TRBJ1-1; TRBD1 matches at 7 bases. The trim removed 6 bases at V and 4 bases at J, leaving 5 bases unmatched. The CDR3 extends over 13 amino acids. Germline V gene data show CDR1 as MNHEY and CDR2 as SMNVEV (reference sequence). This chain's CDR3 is CASRAQGTTEAFF. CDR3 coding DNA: TGTGCCAGCAGAGCACAGGGGACCACTGAAGCTTTCTTT.

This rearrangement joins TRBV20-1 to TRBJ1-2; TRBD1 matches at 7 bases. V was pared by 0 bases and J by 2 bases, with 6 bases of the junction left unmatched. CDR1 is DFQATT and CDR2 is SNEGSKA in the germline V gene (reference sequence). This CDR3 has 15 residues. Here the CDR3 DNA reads TGCAGTGCTAGAGATCAGGGCAGGGGGAACTATGGCTACACCTTC. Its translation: CSARDQGRGNYGYTF.

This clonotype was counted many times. DNA for the CDR3: TGTGCCAGCAGTAACCGAAGGACGGGCGAACAGCAGTTCTTC. Protein: CASSNRRTGEQQFF. The chain joins TRBV12-3 or TRBV12-4 to TRBJ2-1; D call uncertain. This CDR3 has 14 amino acids. The V gene lost 5 bases and the J gene lost 11 bases, with 19 bases spanning the gap.

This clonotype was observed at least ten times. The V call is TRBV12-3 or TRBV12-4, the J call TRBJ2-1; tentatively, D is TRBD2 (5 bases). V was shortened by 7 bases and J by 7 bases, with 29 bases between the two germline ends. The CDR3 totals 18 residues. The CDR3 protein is CASTERLSLASRWNEQFF. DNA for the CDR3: TGTGCCAGCACCGAGCGGCTCTCTCTAGCATCCAGGTGGAATGAGCAGTTCTTC.

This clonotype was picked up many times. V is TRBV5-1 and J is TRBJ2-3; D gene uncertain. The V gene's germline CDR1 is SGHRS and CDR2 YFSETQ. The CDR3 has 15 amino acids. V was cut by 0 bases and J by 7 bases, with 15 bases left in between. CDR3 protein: CASSLVRLEMNTQYF. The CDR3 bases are TGCGCCAGCAGCTTGGTCCGTCTGGAGATGAATACGCAGTATTTT. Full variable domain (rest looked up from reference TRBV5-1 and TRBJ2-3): KAGVTQTPRYLIKTRGQQVTLSCSPISGHRSVSWYQQTPGQGLQFLFEYFSETQRNKGNFPGRFSGRQFSNSRSEMNVSTLELGDSALYLCASSLVRLEMNTQYFGPGTRLTVL.

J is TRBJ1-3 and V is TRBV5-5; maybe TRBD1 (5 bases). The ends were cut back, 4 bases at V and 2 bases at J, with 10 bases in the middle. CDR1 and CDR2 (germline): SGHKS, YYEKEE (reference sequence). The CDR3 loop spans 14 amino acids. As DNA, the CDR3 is TGTGCCAGCAGCACGACAGCTGCTGGAAACACCATATATTTT. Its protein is CASSTTAAGNTIYF.

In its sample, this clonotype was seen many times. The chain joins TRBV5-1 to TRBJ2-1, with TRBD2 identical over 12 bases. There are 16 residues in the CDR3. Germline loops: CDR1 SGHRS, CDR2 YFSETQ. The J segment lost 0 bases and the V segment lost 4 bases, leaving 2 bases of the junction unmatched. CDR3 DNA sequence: TGCGCCAGCAGCCCGACTAGCGGGAGCTCCTACAATGAGCAGTTCTTC. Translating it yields CASSPTSGSSYNEQFF.

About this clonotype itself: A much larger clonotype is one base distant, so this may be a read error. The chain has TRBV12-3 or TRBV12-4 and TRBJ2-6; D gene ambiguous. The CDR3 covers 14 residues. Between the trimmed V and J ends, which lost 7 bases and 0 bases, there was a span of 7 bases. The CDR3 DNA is TGTGCCAGCAATGGTCTCTCTGGGGCCAACGTCCTGACTTTC. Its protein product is CASNGLSGANVLTF.

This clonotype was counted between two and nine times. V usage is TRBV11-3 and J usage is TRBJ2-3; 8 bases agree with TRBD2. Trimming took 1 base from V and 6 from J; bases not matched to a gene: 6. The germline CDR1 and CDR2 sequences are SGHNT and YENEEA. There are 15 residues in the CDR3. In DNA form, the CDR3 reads TGTGCCAGCAGCTTAGGAAGCGGGAGCAAGGATACGCAGTATTTT. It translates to CASSLGSGSKDTQYF.

The CDR3 DNA reads as TGTGCCAGCCGGGCAGCCTCCACCGGGGAGCTGTTTTTT. It codes for CASRAASTGELFF. This rearrangement joins TRBV14 to TRBJ2-2; D not certain. The CDR3 is 13 amino acids. CDR1 and CDR2 from the germline V gene are SGHDN and FVKESK. V gave up 8 bases and J gave up 4 bases, with 11 bases separating them.

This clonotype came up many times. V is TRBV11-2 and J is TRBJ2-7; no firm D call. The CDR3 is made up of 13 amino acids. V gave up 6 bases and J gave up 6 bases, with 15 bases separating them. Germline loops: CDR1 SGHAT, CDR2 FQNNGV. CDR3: CASRMTLSGEQYF. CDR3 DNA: TGTGCCAGCAGGATGACACTTTCCGGCGAGCAGTACTTC.

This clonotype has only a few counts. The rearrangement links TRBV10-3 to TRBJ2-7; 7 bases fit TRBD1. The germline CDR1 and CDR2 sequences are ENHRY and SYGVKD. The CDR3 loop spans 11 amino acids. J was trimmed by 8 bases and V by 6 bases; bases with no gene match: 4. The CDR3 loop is CAIRGDSKQYF. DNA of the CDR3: TGTGCCATCAGAGGGGACAGCAAGCAGTACTTC.

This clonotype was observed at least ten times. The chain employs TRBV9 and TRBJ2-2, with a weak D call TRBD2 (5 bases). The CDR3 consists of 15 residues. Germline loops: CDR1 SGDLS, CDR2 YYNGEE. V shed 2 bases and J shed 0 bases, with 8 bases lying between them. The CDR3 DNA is TGTGCCAGCAGCGTTGGACTCGCGAACACCGGGGAGCTGTTTTTT. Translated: CASSVGLANTGELFF. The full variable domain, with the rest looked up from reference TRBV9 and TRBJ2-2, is DSGVTQTPKHLITATGQRVTLRCSPRSGDLSVYWYQQSLDQGLQFLIQYYNGEERAKGNILERFSAQQFPDLHSELNLSSLELGDSALYFCASSVGLANTGELFFGEGSRLTVL.

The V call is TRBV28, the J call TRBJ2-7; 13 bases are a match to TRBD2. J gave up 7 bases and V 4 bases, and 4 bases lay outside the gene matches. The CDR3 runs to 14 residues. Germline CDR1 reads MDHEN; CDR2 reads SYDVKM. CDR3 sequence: CASSSGLAGVEQYF. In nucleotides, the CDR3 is TGTGCCAGCAGTTCAGGACTAGCGGGAGTAGAGCAGTACTTC.

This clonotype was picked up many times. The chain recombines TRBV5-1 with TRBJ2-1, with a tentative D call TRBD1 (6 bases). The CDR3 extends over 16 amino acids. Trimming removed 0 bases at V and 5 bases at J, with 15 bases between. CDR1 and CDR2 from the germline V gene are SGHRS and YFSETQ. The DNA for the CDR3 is TGCGCCAGCAGCTTGGCGCTAGGACAGAAGAACAATGAGCAGTTCTTC. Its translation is CASSLALGQKNNEQFF.

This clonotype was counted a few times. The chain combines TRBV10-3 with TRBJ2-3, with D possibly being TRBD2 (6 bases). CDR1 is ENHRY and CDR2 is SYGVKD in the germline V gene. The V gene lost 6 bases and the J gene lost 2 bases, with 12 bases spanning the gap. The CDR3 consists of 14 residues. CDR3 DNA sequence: TGTGCCATCAGCGTGGGGGGAAACACAGATACGCAGTATTTT. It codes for CAISVGGNTDTQYF.

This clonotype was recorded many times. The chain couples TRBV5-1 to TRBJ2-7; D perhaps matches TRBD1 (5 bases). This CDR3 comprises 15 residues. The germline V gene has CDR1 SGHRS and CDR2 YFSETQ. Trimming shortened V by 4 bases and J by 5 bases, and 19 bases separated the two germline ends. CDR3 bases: TGCGCCAGCAGCCCCTACTCAGGGAAAGAGAACGAGCAGTACTTC. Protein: CASSPYSGKENEQYF.

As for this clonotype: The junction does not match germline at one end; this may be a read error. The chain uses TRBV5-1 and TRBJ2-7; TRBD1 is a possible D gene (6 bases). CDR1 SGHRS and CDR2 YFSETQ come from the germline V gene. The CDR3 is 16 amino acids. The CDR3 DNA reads TGCACCAGCAGCTTGGCGCAGGGGCCCCCAGGGTACGAGCAGTACTTC. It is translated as CTSSLAQGPPGYEQYF.

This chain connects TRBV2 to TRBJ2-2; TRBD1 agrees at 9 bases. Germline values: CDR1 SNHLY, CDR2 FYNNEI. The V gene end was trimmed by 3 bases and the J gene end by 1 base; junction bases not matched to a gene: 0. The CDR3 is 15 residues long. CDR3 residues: CASSEGQGNTGELFF. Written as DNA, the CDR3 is TGTGCCAGCAGTGAGGGACAGGGGAACACCGGGGAGCTGTTTTTT.